This T cell receptor (beta chain) was observed in a study of shared clonotypes between healthy human individuals. The study's findings and limits: A reduction in generation probabilities was seen for non-shared clonotypes relative to those shared by all four donors.

As concerns this clone: Its specificity is not known.

Measured with immunoSEQ multiplex PCR; TCRdb has only the in-frame clones, and not every one. The sample consists of 330,000 or so clones, roughly 70% of them appearing once. The length of the CDR3 is 15 residues. J was trimmed by 4 bases and V by 5 bases; bases with no gene match: 7. CDR1 and CDR2 (germline): SGHTA, FQGNSA. V is TRBV7-2 and J is TRBJ2-1; 8 nucleotides match TRBD2. This TCR derives from a man aged 25 to 40 in good health. The sequenced material came from memory CD4+ T cells sorted from blood. Noted subset: CD45RA-negative fraction. For the CDR3, the DNA is TGTGCCAGCAGCCCACGGGGCGGGAGGTACAATGAGCAGTTCTTC. Translation: CASSPRGGRYNEQFF.